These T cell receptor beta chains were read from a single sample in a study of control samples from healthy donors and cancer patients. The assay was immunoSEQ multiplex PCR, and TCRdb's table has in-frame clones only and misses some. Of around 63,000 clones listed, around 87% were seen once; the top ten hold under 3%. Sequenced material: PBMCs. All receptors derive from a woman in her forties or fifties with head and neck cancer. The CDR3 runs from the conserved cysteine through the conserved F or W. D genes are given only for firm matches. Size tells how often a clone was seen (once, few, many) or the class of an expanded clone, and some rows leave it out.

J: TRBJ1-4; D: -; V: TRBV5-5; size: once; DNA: TGTGCCAGCGCAAAAACAGGAGGGGTTTTAGAAAAACTGTTTTTT; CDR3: CASAKTGGVLEKLFF
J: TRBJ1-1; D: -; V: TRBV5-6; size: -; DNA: TGTGCCAGCAGCTTGAATCTTGGCAGAGAAGCTTTCTTT; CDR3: CASSLNLGREAFF
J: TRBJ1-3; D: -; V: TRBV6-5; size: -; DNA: TGTGCCAGCAGTTACTCGGAAATTGGGACCGGAAACACCATATATTTT; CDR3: CASSYSEIGTGNTIYF
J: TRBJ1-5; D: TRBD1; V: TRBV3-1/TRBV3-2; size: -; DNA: TGTGCCAGCAGCCCGACAGGGGGCAGCAATCAGCCCCAGCATTTT; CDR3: CASSPTGGSNQPQHF
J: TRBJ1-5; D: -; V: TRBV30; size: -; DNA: TGTGCCTGGACAACAGGGTTAGGTCAGCCCCAGCATTTT; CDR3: CAWTTGLGQPQHF
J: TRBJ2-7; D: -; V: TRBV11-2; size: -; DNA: TGTGCCAGCAGCTTGGTAAGCCTAGACGAGCAGTACTTC; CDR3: CASSLVSLDEQYF
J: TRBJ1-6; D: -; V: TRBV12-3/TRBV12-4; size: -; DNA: TGTGCCAGCAGTTTAAGGGGAGAGTCACCCCTCCACTTT; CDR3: CASSLRGESPLHF
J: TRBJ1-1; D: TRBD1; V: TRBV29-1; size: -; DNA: TGCAGCGCAGGACAGGTCCTGAACACTGAAGCTTTCTTT; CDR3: CSAGQVLNTEAFF
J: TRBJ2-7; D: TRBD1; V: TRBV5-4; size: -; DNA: TGTGCCAGCAGCTCGATCGCCCGGACAGGGACCAACGAGCAGTACTTC; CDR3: CASSSIARTGTNEQYF
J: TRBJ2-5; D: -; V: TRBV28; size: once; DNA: TGTGCCAGCAGTTTCCGGCGGGAGACCCAGTACTTC; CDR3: CASSFRRETQYF
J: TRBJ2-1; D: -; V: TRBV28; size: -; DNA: TGTGCCAGCAGTTTAGTGGGAGTTGACTCCTACAATGAGCAGTTCTTC; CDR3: CASSLVGVDSYNEQFF
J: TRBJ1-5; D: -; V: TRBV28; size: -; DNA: TGTGCCAGCAGTCTACCGGGTGGCAATCAGCCCCAGCATTTT; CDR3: CASSLPGGNQPQHF
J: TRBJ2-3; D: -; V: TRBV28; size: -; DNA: TGTGCCAGCAGTTCCCCTGGCAGCCGAGGGTATTTT; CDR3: CASSSPGSRGYF
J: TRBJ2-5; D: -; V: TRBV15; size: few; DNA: TGTGCCACCAGACCGGGAGAGGGGAGCCAAGAGACCCAGTACTTC; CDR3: CATRPGEGSQETQYF
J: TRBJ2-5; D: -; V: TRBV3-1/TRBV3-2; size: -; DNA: TGTGCCAGCAGCCACGGGGGGCCCGAGACCCAGTACTTC; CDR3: CASSHGGPETQYF
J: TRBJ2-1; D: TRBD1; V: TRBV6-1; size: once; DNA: TGTGCCAGCAGTGAAAGGGGACAGGGAGTAAATGAGCAGTTCTTC; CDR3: CASSERGQGVNEQFF
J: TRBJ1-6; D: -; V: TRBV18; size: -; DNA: TGTGCCAGCTCACGCAAGGGGCAACTTGAGTCACCCCTCCACTTT; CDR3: CASSRKGQLESPLHF
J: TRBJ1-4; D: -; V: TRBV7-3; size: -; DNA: TGTGCCAGCAGCGGGCGAGAGAATGAAAAACTGTTTTTT; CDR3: CASSGRENEKLFF
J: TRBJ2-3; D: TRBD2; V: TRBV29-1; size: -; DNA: TGCAGCGTTGAGTATGCCAGCGGGGGGGCATCAGATACGCAGTATTTT; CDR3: CSVEYASGGASDTQYF
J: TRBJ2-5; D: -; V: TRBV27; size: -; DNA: TGTGCCAGCACTTCCGGGACTGGCGCCCAGACCCAGTACTTC; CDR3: CASTSGTGAQTQYF
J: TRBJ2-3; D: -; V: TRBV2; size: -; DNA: TGTGCCAGCACCGCAGACAGGTGGAACACAGATACGCAGTATTTT; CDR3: CASTADRWNTDTQYF
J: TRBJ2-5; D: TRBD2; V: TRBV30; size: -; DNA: TGTGCCTTCGGACCGGGGGGTATCCAAGAGACCCAGTACTTC; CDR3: CAFGPGGIQETQYF
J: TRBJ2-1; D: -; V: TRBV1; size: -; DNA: TGCACCAGCAGCCCGAAAGGCCCCAGGGGGGTTTCTAGCTCCTACAATGAGCAGTTCTTC; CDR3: CTSSPKGPRGVSSSYNEQFF
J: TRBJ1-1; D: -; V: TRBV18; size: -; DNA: TGTGCCAGCTCACCAAGTGGGAACACTGAAGCTTTCTTT; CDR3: CASSPSGNTEAFF
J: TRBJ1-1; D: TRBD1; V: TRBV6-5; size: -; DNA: TGTGCCAGCAGGGACAGGCTAGGCGCTGAAGCTTTCTTT; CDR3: CASRDRLGAEAFF
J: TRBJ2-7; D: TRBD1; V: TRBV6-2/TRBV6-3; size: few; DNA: TGTGCCAGCAGTCAAGGACAGGGTATCGGCGAGCAGTACTTC; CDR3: CASSQGQGIGEQYF
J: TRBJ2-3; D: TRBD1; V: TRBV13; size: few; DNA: TGTGCCAGCAGCTTGGGACAGGGCCCCACAGATACGCAGTATTTT; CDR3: CASSLGQGPTDTQYF
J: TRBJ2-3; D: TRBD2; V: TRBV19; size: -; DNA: TGTGCCAGTCGTACTAGCGGGGGGACCAGCACAGATACGCAGTATTTT; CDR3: CASRTSGGTSTDTQYF
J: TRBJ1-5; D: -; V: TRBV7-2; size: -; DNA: TGTGCCAGCAGCTTAGTATCCCCCCAGGGACGGTGGCAGCCCCAGCATTTT; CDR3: CASSLVSPQGRWQPQHF
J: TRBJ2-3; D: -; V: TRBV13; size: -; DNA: TGTGCCAGCAGCCCTCGTCCTGGGGGGGGGCCGCCAGATACGCAGTATTTT; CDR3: CASSPRPGGGPPDTQYF
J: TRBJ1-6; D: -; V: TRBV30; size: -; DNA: TGTGCCTGGAGGAAGTATAATTCACCCCTCCACTTT; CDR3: CAWRKYNSPLHF
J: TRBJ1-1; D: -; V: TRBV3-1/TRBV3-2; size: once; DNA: TGTGCCAGCAGCCAACGCTCAGGGGTGGCTGAAGCTTTCTTT; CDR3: CASSQRSGVAEAFF
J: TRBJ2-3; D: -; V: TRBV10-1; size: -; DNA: TGCGCCAGCAGTGAGCCGCGAAAGGCAGATACGCAGTATTTT; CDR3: CASSEPRKADTQYF
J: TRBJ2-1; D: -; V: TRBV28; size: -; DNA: TGTGCCAGCAGTTCCGCGGTAGGGGGGGGATACAATGAGCAGTTCTTC; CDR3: CASSSAVGGGYNEQFF
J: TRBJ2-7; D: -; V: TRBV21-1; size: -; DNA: TGTGCCAGCAGCAAACTGTCCGGCCCGAAACAGGGTAACTCCTACGAGCAGTACTTC; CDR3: CASSKLSGPKQGNSYEQYF
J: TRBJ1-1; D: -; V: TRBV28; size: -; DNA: TGTGCCAGCAGGCTGGCCCCTCGGAGTGAAGCTTTCTTT; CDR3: CASRLAPRSEAFF
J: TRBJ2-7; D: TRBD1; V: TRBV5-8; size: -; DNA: TGTGCCAGCAGCTTGGACAGGGGGCTATACGAGCAGTACTTC; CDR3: CASSLDRGLYEQYF
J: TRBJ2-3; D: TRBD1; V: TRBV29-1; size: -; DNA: TGCAGCGTTGAAGGGGCAGGGGGAGCAGATACGCAGTATTTT; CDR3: CSVEGAGGADTQYF
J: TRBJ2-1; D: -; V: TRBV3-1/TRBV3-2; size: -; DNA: TGTGCCAGCAAAAGAGGTGGGGCACAGAATGAGCAGTTCTTC; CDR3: CASKRGGAQNEQFF
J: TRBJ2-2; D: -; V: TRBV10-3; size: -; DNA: TGTGCCTCCTGCCCGGGGAACACCGGGGAGCTGTTTTTT; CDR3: CASCPGNTGELFF
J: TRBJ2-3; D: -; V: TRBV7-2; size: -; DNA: TGTGCCAGCAGCTGGGGACCAGATACGCAGTATTTT; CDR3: CASSWGPDTQYF
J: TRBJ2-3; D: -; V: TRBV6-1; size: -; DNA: TGTGCCAGCAGTGAAGATGGGGGAGGCACAGATACGCAGTATTTT; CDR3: CASSEDGGGTDTQYF
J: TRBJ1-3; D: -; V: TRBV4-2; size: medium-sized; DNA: TGTGCCAGCAGCCAAGAAGGTGGGGGCGACCTCTCTGGAAACACCATATATTTT; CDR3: CASSQEGGGDLSGNTIYF
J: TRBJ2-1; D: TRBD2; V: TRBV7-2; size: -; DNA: TGTGCCAGCAGCTTAGGGCGGGGGAACTACAATGAGCAGTTCTTC; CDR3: CASSLGRGNYNEQFF
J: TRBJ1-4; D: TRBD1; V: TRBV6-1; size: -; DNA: TGTGCCAGCAGTGCAGGCAGGGGGCTGTCTAATGAAAAACTGTTTTTT; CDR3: CASSAGRGLSNEKLFF